Sequencing of this T cell receptor (beta chain) was carried out in a study of OX40 agonist ivuxolimab in advanced cancers. Concerning the study at large: The costimulatory receptor OX40 (CD134) was targeted by ivuxolimab, a fully human IgG2 agonistic monoclonal antibody. A male proportion of 70% to 90% and a mean age of 60 years, ranging from 23 to 79, were recorded for the dose-escalation cohort. Partial responses were achieved by three dose-escalation patients, of whom one had hepatocellular carcinoma and two had cutaneous melanoma. Prior anti-PD-1, anti-PD-L1 or anti-CTLA-4 therapy was permitted, and checkpoint inhibitors had been received by about 44% of dose-escalation patients. The purpose of peripheral TCRbeta sequencing was to test whether ivuxolimab changed TCR sequence diversity and led to clonal T-cell expansion. Intravenous ivuxolimab was administered to patients every 2 weeks at six dose levels: 0.01, 0.1, 0.3, 1.5, 3 and 10 mg/kg. Of the approximately 53 patients in dose escalation, 19 had hepatocellular carcinoma, around 15 had melanoma, 9 had renal cell carcinoma and 9 had head and neck cancer. The paper reports the monotherapy dose-escalation portion (N of about 50 patients) of the phase I ivuxolimab trial. Results the study describes overall, beyond this receptor: After ivuxolimab, CD8+ T cells had more expanded clones than CD4+ T cells on average. Low levels of normalized T-cell clonal expansion were also seen in some patients who did not respond. At doses of 0.1 to 3.0 mg/kg, clonal expansion of both CD4+ and CD8+ blood T cells was observed from baseline to week 6. Antigen specificity was not determined for the clonally expanded peripheral T cells. Partial responders in the 0.1-3.0 mg/kg groups had among the lowest normalized peripheral clonal expansion, especially among CD8+ T cells.

V is pared back by 0 bases and J by 3 bases, with 5 bases lying between the germline termini. CDR1 and CDR2, per the germline V gene, are SGHRS and YFSETQ. The CDR3 has 13 amino acids, counting the end cysteine and phenylalanine. Of the read, only the CDR3 DNA is kept; its 39 bases are in frame from base 1. About this clone: It lacks a known antigen. Base qualities are not at hand, and no much larger clone is one base apart. This specimen includes other DNA sequences encoding the same CDR3.

The trial excluded patients who had a history of autoimmune disease or were on systemic immunosuppression. In every dose cohort, peripheral blood was drawn for TCR sequencing at baseline, cycle 4 day 1, and cycle 7 day 1. The samples were taken from a phase I, first-in-human, multicenter, open-label dose-escalation trial of ivuxolimab. The trial enrolled adults with locally advanced or metastatic head and neck squamous cell, hepatocellular, melanoma or renal cell carcinoma. CD4+ and CD8+ T cells were sorted separately from peripheral blood before TCR sequencing. Genomic DNA was extracted from sorted cells for sequencing of the TCRbeta CDR3 region. TCRbeta CDR3 regions were sequenced using the immunoSEQ Assay. This is the immuneACCESS table as TCRdb keeps it, with only in-frame sequences that have V and J called. A part of the clones is gone; compared with another copy, unresolved V genes explain less than half, and the rest is unexplained. A total of 45,000 to 55,000 clones appear in this sample, around nine tenths of them only once. The ten largest clones represent 0.55% to 0.65% of the sample.

The chain was built from TRBV5-1 and TRBJ2-3; no D gene call is confident. Sequences were derived from CD4+ or CD8+ T cells sorted from blood, sampled in a trial of the OX40 agonist ivuxolimab. This clonotype was obtained from an adult with an advanced solid tumor such as melanoma, head and neck, liver or kidney cancer. The CDR3: CASSLDSTDTQYF. The nucleotides are TGCGCCAGCAGCTTGGATTCGACAGATACGCAGTATTTT.